Presented here are 15 T cell receptor beta chains from one specimen sequenced in a study of shared clonotypes between healthy human individuals. Measured with immunoSEQ multiplex PCR; TCRdb has only the in-frame clones, and not every one. In the table there are about 1 million clones, more than 60% of which are singletons. The sequenced sample consisted of memory CD4+ T cells sorted from blood. As to subset: CD45RA-negative fraction. All receptors derive from a man aged 18 to 29 in good health.

This clone showed up just once. The chain employs TRBV5-1 and TRBJ2-3, with TRBD2 matching over 8 bases. The germline V gene encodes CDR1 SGHRS and CDR2 YFSETQ. This CDR3 region has 13 residues. Losses at the gene ends were 8 bases for V and 6 bases for J; bases not matched to a gene: 8. The CDR3 nucleotides are TGCGCCAGAGGCCAGCGGGAGTGTGATACGCAGTATTTT. Translation gives CARGQRECDTQYF. The full variable domain, with the rest looked up from reference TRBV5-1 and TRBJ2-3, is KAGVTQTPRYLIKTRGQQVTLSCSPISGHRSVSWYQQTPGQGLQFLFEYFSETQRNKGNFPGRFSGRQFSNSRSEMNVSTLELGDSALYLCARGQRECDTQYFGPGTRLTVL.

The rearrangement links TRBV27 to TRBJ1-2, with D possibly TRBD1 on 6 matching bases. The CDR3 spans 13 residues. The V end was cut by 3 bases, the J end by 7 bases, with 12 bases between. Per germline, CDR1 MNHEY and CDR2 SMNVEV (reference sequence). CDR3 coding DNA: TGTGCCAGCAGTTTCGGGGGCCTTTTTGGCTACACCTTC. As protein: CASSFGGLFGYTF.

The chain joins TRBV2 to TRBJ2-1, with 13 bases lining up with TRBD2. J gave up 8 bases and V 6 bases, and 7 bases lay outside the gene matches. The V gene's germline CDR1 is SNHLY and CDR2 FYNNEI. The CDR3 loop spans 15 amino acids. DNA of the CDR3: TGTGCCAGCAGAAAAGGACTAGCGGGAGTCTATGAGCAGTTCTTC. It codes for CASRKGLAGVYEQFF.

As concerns this clone: Other DNA variants within this sample encode the same CDR3. The J gene is TRBJ2-5, the V gene TRBV7-6, with D possibly being TRBD1 (6 bases). Germline lookup yields CDR1 SGHVS and CDR2 FNYEAQ. This CDR3 spans 14 amino acids. Trimming cost V 6 bases and J 0 bases, with 11 bases left between them. The CDR3 nucleotides are TGTGCCAGCAGTCCCCGACAGGACCAAGAGACCCAGTACTTC. Protein sequence: CASSPRQDQETQYF.

There are a few counts of this clone. This sequence joins TRBV5-1 and TRBJ2-1, with D perhaps assigned TRBD1 or TRBD2 (5 bases each). Trimming stripped 7 bases from V and 6 bases from J, with 17 bases between. Per the germline V gene, CDR1 is SGHRS and CDR2 is YFSETQ. This CDR3 comprises 14 residues. This chain's CDR3 is CASQAGTPPNEQFF. DNA of the CDR3: TGCGCCAGCCAGGCCGGGACCCCCCCCAATGAGCAGTTCTTC. Filled out from reference TRBV5-1 and TRBJ2-1, the complete variable domain reads KAGVTQTPRYLIKTRGQQVTLSCSPISGHRSVSWYQQTPGQGLQFLFEYFSETQRNKGNFPGRFSGRQFSNSRSEMNVSTLELGDSALYLCASQAGTPPNEQFFGPGTRLTVL.

The table lists this clone with a count of one. The chain combines TRBV30 with TRBJ1-1; D might be TRBD1 (5 bases). The CDR3 runs 14 residues. Germline-derived CDR1 and CDR2 are GTSNPN and SVGIG (reference sequence). V was trimmed by 2 bases and J by 0 bases, leaving 10 bases between them. Written as DNA, the CDR3 is TGTGCCTGGAGTAGACAGACCATGAACACTGAAGCTTTCTTT. Residues: CAWSRQTMNTEAFF. The full variable domain, rest sourced from reference TRBV30 and TRBJ1-1, is SQTIHQWPATLVQPVGSPLSLECTVEGTSNPNLYWYRQAAGRGLQLLFYSVGIGQISSEVPQNLSASRPQDRQFILSSKKLLLSDSGFYLCAWSRQTMNTEAFFGQGTRLTVV.

This clone was detected a few times. The sample holds other DNA sequences that translate to the same CDR3. V usage is TRBV5-1 and J usage is TRBJ2-1; 10 nucleotides line up with TRBD1. The V gene end was trimmed by 4 bases and the J gene end by 7 bases; junction bases not matched to a gene: 2. The CDR3 has 13 amino acids. Germline lookup yields CDR1 SGHRS and CDR2 YFSETQ. Written as DNA, the CDR3 is TGCGCCAGCAGCCCGGACAGGGGGAATGAGCAGTTCTTC. This gives the protein CASSPDRGNEQFF.

CDR3 nucleotides: TGTGCCAGCAGCTTGGCCCGTTCGGAGACCCAGTACTTC. This translates into CASSLARSETQYF. The chain carries TRBV5-4 and TRBJ2-5; D is unresolved. The germline V gene encodes CDR1 SGHNT and CDR2 YYREEE (reference sequence). CDR3 length: 13 residues. With 0 bases removed from V and 5 bases from J, the gap between germline ends came to 8 bases.

The chain combines TRBV11-2 with TRBJ1-4; no clear D gene. V lost 2 bases and J lost 2, with 3 bases in between. The length of the CDR3 is 13 residues. The germline gives CDR1 SGHAT, CDR2 FQNNGV. CDR3 loop: CASSLRTNEKLFF. In DNA form, the CDR3 reads TGTGCCAGCAGCTTAAGGACTAATGAAAAACTGTTTTTT.

In this sample, this clone turned up a few times. The chain combines TRBV6-5 with TRBJ2-1; the match to TRBD2 covers 9 bases. Trimming removed 2 bases from V and 5 bases from J; junction bases left unmatched: 7. Germline CDR1 reads MNHEY; CDR2 reads SVGAGI. CDR3 size: 16 residues. The DNA for the CDR3 is TGTGCCAGCAGTTACGAGGCGGGAGGGCTGGACAATGAGCAGTTCTTC. Its translation: CASSYEAGGLDNEQFF.

In its sample, this clone was seen many times. The CDR3 coding sequence is TGCGCCAGCAGGCCTACTAGCGGGGGCCCCCAAGAGACCCAGTACTTC. This translates into CASRPTSGGPQETQYF. The chain is built from TRBV10-2 and TRBJ2-5; TRBD2 matches at 11 bases. The CDR3 is made up of 16 amino acids. Germline trimming cut 6 bases from V and 1 base from J; bases unmatched to any gene: 7. Germline V gene lookup returns CDR1 WSHSY and CDR2 SAAADI.

This clone was observed once. The same CDR3 is also encoded by other DNA sequences in this sample. The J gene is TRBJ1-1, the V gene TRBV10-3; tentative D call: TRBD1 (5 bases). CDR1 and CDR2 (germline): ENHRY, SYGVKD. The CDR3 runs 13 residues. V gave up 3 bases and J gave up 2 bases, with 7 bases separating them. CDR3 loop: CAISDRGNTEAFF. The CDR3 nucleotides are TGTGCCATCAGTGATAGGGGTAACACTGAAGCTTTCTTT.

V gene TRBV2 combines with J gene TRBJ2-2; perhaps D is TRBD1 or TRBD2 (5 bases each). The CDR3 has 15 residues. Looked up from germline, CDR1 is SNHLY and CDR2 is FYNNEI. V lost 7 bases and J lost 3, with 15 bases in between. The CDR3 spells CASTANRGDTGELFF. For the CDR3, the DNA is TGTGCCAGCACGGCAAACAGAGGGGACACCGGGGAGCTGTTTTTT.

This clone turned up a few times. Different DNA sequences within this sample yield the same CDR3. This rearrangement joins TRBV19 to TRBJ1-1; 7 bases fit TRBD1. The CDR3 has 13 residues. CDR1 and CDR2 (germline): LNHDA, SQIVND (reference sequence). After removal of 6 bases from V and 4 bases from J, the junction contained 5 bases not matched to a gene. The CDR3 reads CASSSQGGTEAFF. In DNA form, the CDR3 reads TGTGCCAGTAGCTCCCAGGGGGGCACTGAAGCTTTCTTT.

The V call is TRBV10-1, the J call TRBJ2-5; D is unresolved. The J call could be wrong; TRBJ2-7 is a better fit for the DNA end. Germline-derived CDR1 and CDR2 are WNHNN and SYGVQD (reference sequence). CDR3 length equals 13 residues. The CDR3 nucleotides read TGCGCCAGCAGTGAGGGGCTCGACTACGAGCAGTACTTC. Translated, it gives CASSEGLDYEQYF.